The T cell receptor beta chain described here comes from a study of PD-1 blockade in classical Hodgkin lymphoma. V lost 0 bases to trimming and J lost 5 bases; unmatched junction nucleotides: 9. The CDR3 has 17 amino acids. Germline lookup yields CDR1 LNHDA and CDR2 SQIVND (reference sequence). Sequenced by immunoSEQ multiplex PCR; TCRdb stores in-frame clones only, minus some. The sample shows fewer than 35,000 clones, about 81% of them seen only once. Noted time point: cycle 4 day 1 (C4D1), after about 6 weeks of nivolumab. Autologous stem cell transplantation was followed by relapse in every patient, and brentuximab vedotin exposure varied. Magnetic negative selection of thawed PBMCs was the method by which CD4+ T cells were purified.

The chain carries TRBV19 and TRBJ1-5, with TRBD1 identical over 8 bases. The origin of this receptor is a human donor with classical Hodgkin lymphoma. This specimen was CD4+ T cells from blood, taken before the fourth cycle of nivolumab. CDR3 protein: CASSIEGQGRRDQPQHF. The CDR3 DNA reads TGTGCCAGTAGTATAGAAGGACAGGGAAGGAGGGATCAGCCCCAGCATTTT.